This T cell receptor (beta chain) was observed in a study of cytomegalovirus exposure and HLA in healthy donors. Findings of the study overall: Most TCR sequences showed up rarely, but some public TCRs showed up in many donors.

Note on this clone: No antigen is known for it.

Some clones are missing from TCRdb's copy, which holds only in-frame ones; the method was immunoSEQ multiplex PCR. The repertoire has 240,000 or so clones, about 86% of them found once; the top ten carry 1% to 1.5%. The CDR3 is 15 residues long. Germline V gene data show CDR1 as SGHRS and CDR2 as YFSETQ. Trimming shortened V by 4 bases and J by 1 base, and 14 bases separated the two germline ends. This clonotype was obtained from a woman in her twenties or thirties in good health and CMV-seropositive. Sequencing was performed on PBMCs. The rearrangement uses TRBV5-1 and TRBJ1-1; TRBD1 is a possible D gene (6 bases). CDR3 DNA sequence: TGCGCCAGCAGCCAAAGCCGACAGGAGAACACTGAAGCTTTCTTT. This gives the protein CASSQSRQENTEAFF. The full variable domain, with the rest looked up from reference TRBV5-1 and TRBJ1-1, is KAGVTQTPRYLIKTRGQQVTLSCSPISGHRSVSWYQQTPGQGLQFLFEYFSETQRNKGNFPGRFSGRQFSNSRSEMNVSTLELGDSALYLCASSQSRQENTEAFFGQGTRLTVV.